This T cell receptor beta chain was captured by sequencing in a study of Ad26.COV2.S vaccination and SARS-CoV-2 variants. Described treatment: about 20 received Ad26.COV2.S at low or high dose, single or two shots; 5 received placebo; per-sample allocation not given. The investigators took samples on day 63 after the first vaccine or placebo injection. This clone was detected once. This CDR3 comprises 11 residues. Trimming shortened V by 7 bases and J by 3 bases, and 7 bases separated the two germline ends. The germline V gene encodes CDR1 SNHLY and CDR2 FYNNEI. Profiling relied on immunoSEQ multiplex PCR, and the TCRdb table lists in-frame clones only, not all of them. The data show about 480,000 clones, roughly 89% seen once.

This clonotype was sampled from a person aged 18 to 65 who received the Ad26.COV2.S COVID-19 vaccine or a placebo. The chain recombines TRBV2 with TRBJ2-7; the D is unclear. Material: peripheral blood, obtained in a trial of Ad26.COV2.S vaccine versus placebo. In DNA form, the CDR3 reads TGTGCCAGCACCAGGAACTACGAGCAGTACTTC. Protein product: CASTRNYEQYF.